Listed below are T cell receptor beta chains from one sample, sequenced in a study of T cell responses to AZD1222 COVID-19 vaccine. Sequenced by immunoSEQ multiplex PCR; TCRdb stores in-frame clones only, minus some. The sample yields about 120,000 clones, 90% seen once. The source was peripheral blood, collected 28 days after the second dose of the MenACWY control vaccine. The receptors were sampled from an adult who received the MenACWY meningococcal vaccine as a control. Each CDR3 is given with its conserved first and last residue. The D gene is left open where the match is weak. Clone size is not always given. Where it is, it says once, few, many or a class for expanded clones.

abundance | d_gene | j_gene | v_gene | CDR3nt | CDR3aa
- | TRBD2 | TRBJ2-2 | TRBV5-1 | TGCGCCAGCAGCTTTACTAGCGGGGCGAACACCGGGGAGCTGTTTTTT | CASSFTSGANTGELFF
- | TRBD1 | TRBJ2-3 | TRBV27 | TGTGCCAGCAGCCTTTTAGGCCCAGGGGGAGATACGCAGTATTTT | CASSLLGPGGDTQYF
- | - | TRBJ2-2 | TRBV6-6 | TGTGCCAGCGCCGGTGGCTTCAACACCGGGGAGCTGTTTTTT | CASAGGFNTGELFF
- | TRBD1 | TRBJ1-5 | TRBV5-1 | TGCGCCAGCAGCCCGACAGGGACGATCAATCAGCCCCAGCATTTT | CASSPTGTINQPQHF
once | - | TRBJ2-1 | TRBV7-2 | TGTGCCAGCAGCTCAAGCAAGCGTAACACGGGGCACAATGAGCAGTTCTTC | CASSSSKRNTGHNEQFF
- | - | TRBJ1-5 | TRBV6-1 | TGTGCCAGCAGTGAAGTTGGGGTAATTGGCAATCAGCCCCAGCATTTT | CASSEVGVIGNQPQHF
- | - | TRBJ1-3 | TRBV7-9 | TGTGCCGTGAGAGAGACCTTAGGGGGAAACACCATATATTTT | CAVRETLGGNTIYF
- | - | TRBJ2-1 | TRBV14 | TGTGCCAGCAGCCGCCGGGGAGGCCCCAATGAGCAGTTCTTC | CASSRRGGPNEQFF
- | - | TRBJ2-1 | TRBV7-2 | TGTGCCAGCAGCTCCGATACGTTTGGGCAGTTCTTC | CASSSDTFGQFF
- | - | TRBJ2-2 | TRBV6-5 | TGTGCCAGCAGTTACCTCCAGGGTGGAAACGGGGAGCTGTTTTTT | CASSYLQGGNGELFF
- | - | TRBJ1-1 | TRBV5-8 | TGTGCCAGCATCCTTGGTGAAGTACTGAACACTGAAGCTTTCTTT | CASILGEVLNTEAFF
- | - | TRBJ1-2 | TRBV27 | TGTGCCAGCAGTTTCACGGACGGATCTAGTGGCTACACCTTC | CASSFTDGSSGYTF
- | - | TRBJ1-4 | TRBV4-1 | TGCGCCAGCAGCCAAGAAGGGGGGGGAACTAATGAAAAACTGTTTTTT | CASSQEGGGTNEKLFF
- | - | TRBJ1-6 | TRBV3-1/TRBV3-2 | TGTGCCAGCAGCCAAGATCGGGGGACGGGGTCATCACCCCTCCACTTT | CASSQDRGTGSSPLHF
once | - | TRBJ2-3 | TRBV6-5 | TGTGCCAGCGGACGGGACATAGCTACAGATACGCAGTATTTT | CASGRDIATDTQYF
- | TRBD2 | TRBJ2-5 | TRBV5-5 | TGTGCCAGCAGCTTGGGGGTCCCGGGACTAGCGGGAGTTGTAGAGACCCAGTACTTC | CASSLGVPGLAGVVETQYF
- | - | TRBJ2-3 | TRBV5-6 | TGTGCCAGCAGCTTGCTCACGACAGGCGGAGACACAGATACGCAGTATTTT | CASSLLTTGGDTDTQYF
- | - | TRBJ2-1 | TRBV6-6 | TGTGCCAGCAGGGACACGGGACAAGTCTACAATGAGCAGTTCTTC | CASRDTGQVYNEQFF
- | - | TRBJ2-2 | TRBV10-1 | TGCGCCAGCAGTAAGGACGGCCTGAACACCGGGGAGCTGTTTTTT | CASSKDGLNTGELFF
- | - | TRBJ1-1 | TRBV18 | TGTGCCAGCTCACCGGGGGGGGTCGGCACTGAAGCTTTCTTT | CASSPGGVGTEAFF
- | - | TRBJ1-5 | TRBV7-2 | TGTGCCAGCAGACCTGAGGGGGGAATAGGAAATCAGCCCCAGCATTTT | CASRPEGGIGNQPQHF
- | - | TRBJ1-2 | TRBV28 | TGTGCCAGCAGTTTACCTAGACGGGATGGCTACACCTTC | CASSLPRRDGYTF
- | - | TRBJ1-5 | TRBV2 | TGTGCCAGCAGTCTTGACAAGACCCAGCCCCAGCATTTT | CASSLDKTQPQHF
- | - | TRBJ2-5 | TRBV24-1 | TGTGCCACCAGTGAACCGGACATCCAAGAGACCCAGTACTTC | CATSEPDIQETQYF
- | TRBD1 | TRBJ2-4 | TRBV11-2 | TGTGCCAGCAGCCGCGACAGGGTCGGACACAACCGAAACATTCAGTACTTC | CASSRDRVGHNRNIQYF
few | - | TRBJ2-3 | TRBV9 | TGTGCCAGCAGCTCCAACGGTATGGGGGAAGATACGCAGTATTTT | CASSSNGMGEDTQYF
- | - | TRBJ1-2 | TRBV28 | TGTGCCAGCAGTGGTGCCCCGTGGACTAACTATGGCTACACCTTC | CASSGAPWTNYGYTF
- | TRBD1 | TRBJ1-2 | TRBV7-9 | TGTGCCAGCAGCTCTTCGGGACAGGGGCTTTATGGCTACACCTTC | CASSSSGQGLYGYTF
- | - | TRBJ2-7 | TRBV6-5 | TGTGCCAGCAGTTCTGGCGAGAACTACGAGCAGTACTTC | CASSSGENYEQYF
- | - | TRBJ2-5 | TRBV14 | TGTGCCAGCAGCCAAGAGTGGGCCCAAGAGACCCAGTACTTC | CASSQEWAQETQYF
- | - | TRBJ2-7 | TRBV28 | TGTGCCAGCGGAAAATCCCCGGGACGGGGATTCTACGAGCAGTACTTC | CASGKSPGRGFYEQYF
- | - | TRBJ2-4 | TRBV7-9 | TGTGCCAGCAGCTACGACAGGGAGGTAGACATTCAGTACTTC | CASSYDREVDIQYF
- | - | TRBJ1-5 | TRBV28 | TGTGCCAGCAGGGGAGGACAGCTCTATCAGCCCCAGCATTTT | CASRGGQLYQPQHF
few | - | TRBJ2-4 | TRBV7-9 | TGTGCCAGCAGCGGGGGGGCAGACTTTGCCAAAAACATTCAGTACTTC | CASSGGADFAKNIQYF
- | - | TRBJ2-2 | TRBV9 | TGTGCCAGCAGCCGGTCGATCGACAGGAACACCGGGGAGCTGTTTTTT | CASSRSIDRNTGELFF
- | TRBD2 | TRBJ2-2 | TRBV7-9 | TGTGCCAGCAGCTTATCCAGCGGGGGATTGTACACCGGGGAGCTGTTTTTT | CASSLSSGGLYTGELFF
- | TRBD1 | TRBJ1-1 | TRBV11-2 | TGTGCCAGCAGCTGGGGGACAGGTGATGAAGCTTTCTTT | CASSWGTGDEAFF
- | - | TRBJ2-1 | TRBV7-2 | TGTGCCAGCAGCTTAGGTAGGGCAGGGACCTACAATGAGCAGTTCTTC | CASSLGRAGTYNEQFF
- | - | TRBJ1-1 | TRBV15 | TGTGCCACCGGTGACACGAGAGGGAACACTGAAGCTTTCTTT | CATGDTRGNTEAFF
- | TRBD1 | TRBJ1-1 | TRBV13 | TGTGCCAGCAGAAGGACAGGGAGGTTTTGGAACACTGAAGCTTTCTTT | CASRRTGRFWNTEAFF
- | - | TRBJ2-7 | TRBV9 | TGTGCCAGCAGCCCGCATAGCTCCTACGAGCAGTACTTC | CASSPHSSYEQYF
- | TRBD1 | TRBJ2-3 | TRBV10-2 | TGCGCCAGCAGTGCGGGACAGGGCACAGATACGCAGTATTTT | CASSAGQGTDTQYF
- | TRBD2 | TRBJ2-5 | TRBV19 | TGTGCCAGTAGTATCCGGGGCCCTAGCGGGAGTGTACAAGAGACCCAGTACTTC | CASSIRGPSGSVQETQYF
- | - | TRBJ1-2 | TRBV6-1 | TGTGCCAGCAGTGAATTTGCTTGGGTTAACTATGGCTACACCTTC | CASSEFAWVNYGYTF
- | - | TRBJ1-3 | TRBV14 | TGTGCCAGCAGCCAGGGACAAGGAGGCTCTGGAAACACCATATATTTT | CASSQGQGGSGNTIYF
- | - | TRBJ1-6 | TRBV7-2 | TGTGCCAGCAGCTTAGCGAGGGGACTGAATAATTCACCCCTCCACTTT | CASSLARGLNNSPLHF